The entry below gives a single TCR beta chain sequence along with its context. The sample originates from a study of blood T cell repertoires in COVID-19. TCRdb's table, derived via immunoSEQ multiplex PCR, lists solely in-frame clones and lacks some. The sample lists roughly 150,000 clones; roughly 85% were seen once. This CDR3 comprises 14 residues. In germline, CDR1 is MNHEY, CDR2 SVGAGI. The V and J ends lost 7 bases and 4 bases, in that order; junction bases with no gene match: 5. V and J are TRBV6-5 and TRBJ1-2, with 11 bases that match TRBD1. The sample comprised PBMCs or T cells enriched from blood (not recorded which). This receptor was identified in a woman between 65 and 79 years old in a cohort exposed to, infected with or recovered from COVID-19 (not recorded which). The CDR3: CASNGQGAGYGYTF. As DNA, the CDR3 is TGTGCCAGCAACGGACAGGGGGCCGGCTATGGCTACACCTTC.